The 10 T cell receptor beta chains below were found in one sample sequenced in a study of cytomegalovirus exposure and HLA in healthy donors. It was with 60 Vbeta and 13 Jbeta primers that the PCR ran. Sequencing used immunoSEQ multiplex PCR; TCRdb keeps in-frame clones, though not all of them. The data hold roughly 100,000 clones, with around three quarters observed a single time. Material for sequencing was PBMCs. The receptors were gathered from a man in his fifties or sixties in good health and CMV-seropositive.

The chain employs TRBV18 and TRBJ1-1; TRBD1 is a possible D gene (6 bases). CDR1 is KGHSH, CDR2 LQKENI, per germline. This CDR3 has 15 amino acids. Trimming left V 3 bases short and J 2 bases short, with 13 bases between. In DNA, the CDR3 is TGTGCCAGCTCACCGGATCGGACAGCCAACACTGAAGCTTTCTTT. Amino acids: CASSPDRTANTEAFF.

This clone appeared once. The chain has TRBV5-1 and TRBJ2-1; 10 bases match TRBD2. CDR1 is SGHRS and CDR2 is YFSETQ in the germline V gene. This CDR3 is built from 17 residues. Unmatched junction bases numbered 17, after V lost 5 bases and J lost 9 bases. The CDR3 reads CASRLPSSGRIGSEQFF. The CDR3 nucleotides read TGCGCCAGCAGGCTACCCTCTAGCGGGAGAATTGGTAGTGAGCAGTTCTTC. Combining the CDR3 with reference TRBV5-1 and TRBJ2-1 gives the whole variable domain KAGVTQTPRYLIKTRGQQVTLSCSPISGHRSVSWYQQTPGQGLQFLFEYFSETQRNKGNFPGRFSGRQFSNSRSEMNVSTLELGDSALYLCASRLPSSGRIGSEQFFGPGTRLTVL.

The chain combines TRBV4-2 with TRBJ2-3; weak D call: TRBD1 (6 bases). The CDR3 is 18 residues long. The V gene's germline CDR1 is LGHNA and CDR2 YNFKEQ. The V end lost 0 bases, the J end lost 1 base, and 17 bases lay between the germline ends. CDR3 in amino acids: CASSQDPLGATGTDTQYF. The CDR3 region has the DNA TGTGCCAGCAGCCAAGACCCCCTGGGGGCGACTGGCACAGATACGCAGTATTTT.

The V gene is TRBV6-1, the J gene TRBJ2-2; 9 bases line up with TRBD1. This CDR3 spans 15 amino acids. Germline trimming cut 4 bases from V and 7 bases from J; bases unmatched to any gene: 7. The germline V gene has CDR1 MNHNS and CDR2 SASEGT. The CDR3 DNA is TGTGCCAGCAGTGTCTCACAGGGGGCTAGCGGGGAGCTGTTTTTT. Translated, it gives CASSVSQGASGELFF.

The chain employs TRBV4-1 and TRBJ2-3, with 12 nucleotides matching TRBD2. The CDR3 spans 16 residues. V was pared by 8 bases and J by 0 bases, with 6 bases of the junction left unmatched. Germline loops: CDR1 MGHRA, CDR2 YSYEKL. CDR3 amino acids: CASQTSGRGSTDTQYF. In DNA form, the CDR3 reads TGCGCCAGCCAGACTAGCGGGAGAGGAAGCACAGATACGCAGTATTTT.

Here the CDR3 reads CASSITGVRGETQYF. The CDR3 coding sequence is TGTGCCAGTAGTATAACAGGGGTAAGAGGAGAGACCCAGTACTTC. The chain recombines TRBV19 with TRBJ2-5, with 7 bases matching TRBD1. The CDR3 has 15 residues. Germline CDR1 and CDR2: LNHDA and SQIVND (reference sequence). V lost 2 bases, J lost 4 bases, and 7 bases stayed unmatched.

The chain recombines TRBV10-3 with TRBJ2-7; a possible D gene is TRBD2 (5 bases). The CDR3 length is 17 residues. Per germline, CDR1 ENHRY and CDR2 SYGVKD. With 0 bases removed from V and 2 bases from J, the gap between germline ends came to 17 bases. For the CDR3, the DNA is TGTGCCATCAGTGAGTCGAGCGCCGGCGGGCCTACCTACGAGCAGTACTTC. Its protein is CAISESSAGGPTYEQYF.

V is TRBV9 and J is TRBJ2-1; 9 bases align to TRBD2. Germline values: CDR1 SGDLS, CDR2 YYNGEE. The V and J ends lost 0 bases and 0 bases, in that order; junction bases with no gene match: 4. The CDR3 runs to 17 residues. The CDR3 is CASSVVSGGLSYNEQFF. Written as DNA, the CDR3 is TGTGCCAGCAGCGTAGTTAGCGGGGGCCTCTCCTACAATGAGCAGTTCTTC.

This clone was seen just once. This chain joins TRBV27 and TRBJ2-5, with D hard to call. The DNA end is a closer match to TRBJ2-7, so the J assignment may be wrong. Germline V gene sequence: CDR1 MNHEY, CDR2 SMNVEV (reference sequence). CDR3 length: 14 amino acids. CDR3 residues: CASMSLRNSYEQYF. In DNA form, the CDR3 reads TGTGCCAGCATGAGTCTCCGTAATTCCTACGAGCAGTACTTC.

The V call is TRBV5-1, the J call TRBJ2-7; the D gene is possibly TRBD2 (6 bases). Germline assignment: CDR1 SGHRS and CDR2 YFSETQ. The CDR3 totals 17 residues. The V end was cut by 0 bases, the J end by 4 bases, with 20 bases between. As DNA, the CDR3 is TGCGCCAGCAGCTTGGGTGAGGGATGGGGGGTTTCATACGAGCAGTACTTC. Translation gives CASSLGEGWGVSYEQYF.